This T cell receptor (beta chain) was found in a study of blood T cell repertoires in COVID-19. Germline CDR1 and CDR2: SGHNT and YYREEE (reference sequence). This CDR3 is 16 amino acids long. V lost 2 bases and J lost 0; bases outside the gene matches: 5. TCRdb's table, derived via immunoSEQ multiplex PCR, lists solely in-frame clones and lacks some. The profile shows about 48,000 clones, around four fifths of them singletons. The sample was peripheral blood. The V call is TRBV5-4, the J call TRBJ2-4; TRBD1 agrees at 7 bases. The clonotype comes from an older man with acute or convalescent COVID-19. CDR3 DNA sequence: TGTGCCAGCAGCTTACGGGACAGCTTAGCCAAAAACATTCAGTACTTC. This codes for CASSLRDSLAKNIQYF.